What follows are 20 T cell receptor beta chains derived from one specimen sequenced in a study of cytomegalovirus exposure and HLA in healthy donors. The PCR had 60 Vbeta and 13 Jbeta primers. Method: immunoSEQ multiplex PCR; TCRdb's copy keeps in-frame clones and lacks some. The repertoire holds approximately 120,000 clones, with about four fifths as singletons. The sequencing sample was made of PBMCs. These receptors all come from a woman aged 25 to 39 in good health and CMV-seronegative.

CDR3 protein: CASSLQGDRDTQYF. The CDR3 nucleotides are TGTGCCAGCAGCTTACAGGGGGACCGGGATACGCAGTATTTT. The rearrangement joins TRBV11-3 to TRBJ2-3; TRBD1 matches 7 bases. The CDR3 loop spans 14 amino acids. Germline trimming cut 2 bases from V and 6 bases from J; bases unmatched to any gene: 5. The germline CDR1 and CDR2 sequences are SGHNT and YENEEA.

The chain carries TRBV15 and TRBJ1-5; weak D call: TRBD1 (5 bases). Germline CDR1 reads LNHNV; CDR2 reads YYDKDF (reference sequence). The CDR3 covers 15 residues. V was trimmed by 0 bases and J by 7 bases, leaving 13 bases between them. The CDR3 reads CATSRDTGGRQPQHF. The CDR3 nucleotides read TGTGCCACCAGCAGAGATACGGGGGGAAGGCAGCCCCAGCATTTT. The entire variable domain, with the rest obtained from reference TRBV15 and TRBJ1-5, is as follows: DAMVIQNPRYQVTQFGKPVTLSCSQTLNHNVMYWYQQKSSQAPKLLFHYYDKDFNNEADTPDNFQSRRPNTSFCFLDIRSPGLGDTAMYLCATSRDTGGRQPQHFGDGTRLSIL.

The gene calls are TRBV9 and TRBJ1-2; D gene uncertain. CDR3 length equals 11 residues. CDR1 and CDR2 from the germline V gene are SGDLS and YYNGEE. The ends were cut back, 3 bases at V and 8 bases at J, with 8 bases in the middle. The CDR3 region is CASSEPRGYTF. CDR3 in DNA: TGTGCCAGCAGCGAACCCAGGGGCTACACCTTC.

The genes are TRBV9 and TRBJ2-7; 7 bases fit TRBD2. Trimming cost V 3 bases and J 3 bases; bases outside gene matches: 6. The CDR3 is 14 residues long. Per the germline V gene, CDR1 is SGDLS and CDR2 is YYNGEE. The CDR3 spells CASSAAGLGYEQYF. For the CDR3, the DNA is TGTGCCAGCAGCGCAGCGGGATTAGGCTACGAGCAGTACTTC. The full variable domain, in which reference TRBV9 and TRBJ2-7 provide the parts outside the CDR3, is DSGVTQTPKHLITATGQRVTLRCSPRSGDLSVYWYQQSLDQGLQFLIQYYNGEERAKGNILERFSAQQFPDLHSELNLSSLELGDSALYFCASSAAGLGYEQYFGPGTRLTVT.

The chain is built from TRBV14 and TRBJ2-1; TRBD2 matches 10 bases. The CDR3 is 19 amino acids. The germline V gene has CDR1 SGHDN and CDR2 FVKESK. V gave up 4 bases and J gave up 0 bases; unmatched junction bases: 12. Here the CDR3 DNA reads TGTGCCAGCAGCCCGACCGTCCGACTAGCGGGCAGCTCCTACAATGAGCAGTTCTTC. Encoded protein: CASSPTVRLAGSSYNEQFF.

The chain recombines TRBV7-8 with TRBJ2-1; TRBD2 matches 8 bases. Germline V gene data show CDR1 as SGHVS and CDR2 as FQNEAQ. With 5 bases clipped from V and 7 bases from J, the junction kept 7 bases outside the gene matches. This CDR3 region has 14 residues. CDR3 amino acids: CASSPGGGKNEQFF. The CDR3 DNA reads as TGTGCCAGCAGCCCCGGCGGGGGGAAGAATGAGCAGTTCTTC. The variable domain in full, with the rest retrieved from reference TRBV7-8 and TRBJ2-1, is GAGVSQSPRYKVAKRGQDVALRCDPISGHVSLFWYQQALGQGPEFLTYFQNEAQLDKSGLPSDRFFAERPEGSVSTLKIQRTQQEDSAVYLCASSPGGGKNEQFFGPGTRLTVL.

This clone appeared once. The chain employs TRBV18 and TRBJ2-1; the match to TRBD1 covers 7 bases. Trimming cost V 2 bases and J 8 bases; bases outside gene matches: 3. Germline V gene lookup returns CDR1 KGHSH and CDR2 LQKENI. The CDR3 extends over 13 amino acids. CDR3 protein: CASSPRGRDEQFF. DNA for the CDR3: TGTGCCAGCTCACCAAGGGGGCGGGATGAGCAGTTCTTC.

This chain uses TRBV6-5 with TRBJ1-2; 8 nucleotides align to TRBD1. V lost 6 bases and J lost 7; bases outside the gene matches: 7. This CDR3 contains 13 residues. CDR1 is MNHEY, CDR2 SVGAGI, per germline. CDR3 sequence: CASSSDRAGGYTF. The CDR3 region has the DNA TGTGCCAGCAGCTCGGACAGGGCTGGTGGCTACACCTTC.

This chain connects TRBV4-1 to TRBJ2-7, with TRBD2 identical over 8 bases. J lost 8 bases, V lost 3 bases, and 15 bases had no gene match. This CDR3 has 16 residues. Germline V gives CDR1 MGHRA, CDR2 YSYEKL. The CDR3 region has the DNA TGCGCCAGCAGCCAGGGTCCGGTTAGCGGGAATTTTAAGCAGTACTTC. It yields the protein CASSQGPVSGNFKQYF.

This chain links TRBV7-9 with TRBJ2-5; TRBD2 is a possible D gene (6 bases). This CDR3 has 14 residues. Germline CDR1 SEHNR, CDR2 FQNEAQ (reference sequence). V was clipped by 5 bases and J by 5 bases, with 15 bases between them. CDR3 in DNA: TGTGCCAGCAGCCTAGGGGTGCGGGGTGAGACCCAGTACTTC. Translating it yields CASSLGVRGETQYF. Filled out from reference TRBV7-9 and TRBJ2-5, the complete variable domain reads DTGVSQNPRHKITKRGQNVTFRCDPISEHNRLYWYRQTLGQGPEFLTYFQNEAQLEKSRLLSDRFSAERPKGSFSTLEIQRTEQGDSAMYLCASSLGVRGETQYFGPGTRLLVL.

In its sample, this clone was seen a few times. V and J are TRBV6-5 and TRBJ2-1, with 7 positions matching TRBD1. Unmatched junction bases numbered 12, after V lost 6 bases and J lost 10 bases. The CDR3 extends over 14 amino acids. From germline, CDR1 is MNHEY and CDR2 SVGAGI. Here the CDR3 DNA reads TGTGCCAGCAGAGGTGATTCGAGACAGGGCGAGCAGTTCTTC. Protein: CASRGDSRQGEQFF.

The gene calls are TRBV6-1 and TRBJ2-7; D remains unclear. V shed 0 bases and J shed 2 bases, with 8 bases lying between them. The CDR3 extends over 14 amino acids. Looked up from germline, CDR1 is MNHNS and CDR2 is SASEGT. The CDR3 protein is CASSEARLAYEQYF. CDR3 DNA sequence: TGTGCCAGCAGTGAAGCGCGACTTGCCTACGAGCAGTACTTC.

The V call is TRBV28, the J call TRBJ1-5, with D perhaps TRBD1 (5 bases). This CDR3 spans 15 amino acids. Germline loops: CDR1 MDHEN, CDR2 SYDVKM. V lost 2 bases and J lost 4, with 12 bases in between. The CDR3 DNA is TGTGCCAGCAGTTTAAAGTGGGGGGGGAATCAGCCCCAGCATTTT. It yields the protein CASSLKWGGNQPQHF.

The chain employs TRBV7-2 and TRBJ1-5, with no clear D. Germline loops: CDR1 SGHTA, CDR2 FQGNSA. Trimming took off 4 bases at V and 0 bases at J, with 10 bases between the two ends. The CDR3 loop spans 15 amino acids. CDR3 bases: TGTGCCAGCAGCTCCCTACGATTTAGCAATCAGCCCCAGCATTTT. Translating it yields CASSSLRFSNQPQHF.

The CDR3 DNA reads TGTGCCAGCAGTGAAGCGAGTGGACAGGGGAGGTCACCCCTCCACTTT. Protein product: CASSEASGQGRSPLHF. This chain connects TRBV2 to TRBJ1-6, with 9 bases fitting TRBD1. CDR1 SNHLY and CDR2 FYNNEI come from the germline V gene. V lost 0 bases to trimming and J lost 10 bases; unmatched junction nucleotides: 7. This CDR3 is built from 16 residues.

The chain couples TRBV7-8 to TRBJ2-1, with a weak D call TRBD1 (5 bases). The V gene's germline CDR1 is SGHVS and CDR2 FQNEAQ. V shed 5 bases and J shed 9 bases, with 14 bases lying between them. This CDR3 has 13 amino acids. The CDR3 DNA sequence: TGTGCCAGCAGCAGCCTCAGGGTACGTGAGCAGTTCTTC. This sequence encodes CASSSLRVREQFF.

The chain joins TRBV4-3 to TRBJ2-3; possible D gene TRBD1, 5 bases. Germline V gene sequence: CDR1 LGHNA, CDR2 YSLEER. This CDR3 has 14 residues. V was trimmed by 4 bases and J by 3 bases, leaving 11 bases between them. CDR3 region: CASSLLQGTDTQYF. CDR3 DNA: TGCGCCAGCAGCCTACTCCAGGGAACAGATACGCAGTATTTT.

V is TRBV19 and J is TRBJ2-2; 11 nucleotides line up with TRBD2. The CDR3 covers 18 residues. Germline V gives CDR1 LNHDA, CDR2 SQIVND (reference sequence). Losses at the gene ends were 2 bases for V and 1 base for J; bases not matched to a gene: 6. Written as DNA, the CDR3 is TGTGCCAGTAGTATACCGCGACTAGCGGGGTTGAACACCGGGGAGCTGTTTTTT. Amino acid sequence: CASSIPRLAGLNTGELFF.

The table lists this clone with a few counts. The chain joins TRBV7-3 to TRBJ2-1, with a tentative D call TRBD2 (6 bases). V lost 2 bases to trimming and J lost 1 base, with 9 bases between them. The CDR3 has 15 amino acids. Germline V gives CDR1 SGHTA, CDR2 FQGTGA. For the CDR3, the DNA is TGTGCCAGCAGCTTACTAGCGAGGTCCTACAATGAGCAGTTCTTC. It specifies CASSLLARSYNEQFF.

The chain links TRBV7-9 to TRBJ2-3; D possibly corresponds to TRBD1 (6 bases). CDR3 size: 15 residues. Deletions cut 5 bases from V and 2 bases from J, with 14 bases between. Looked up from germline, CDR1 is SEHNR and CDR2 is FQNEAQ (reference sequence). The DNA for the CDR3 is TGTGCCAGCAGCCCACGACAGGAGGTCACAGATACGCAGTATTTT. Its protein product is CASSPRQEVTDTQYF.